There are many counts of the clone carrying this T cell receptor beta chain. Its antigen remains unknown. CDR3 size: 16 residues. V shed 3 bases, J shed 1 base, and the junction held 10 bases outside the gene matches. CDR1 and CDR2 (germline): SGDLS, YYNGEE. The data are from a study of human T cells and chemical hapten exposure. Study-wide results and limits: The presence of alopecia in the donors means their immune response may differ from healthy people's.

The time point was: patch test 2, 6 weeks after DPC sensitization. This sample's treatment: therapeutic diphenylcyclopropenone sensitization with weekly scalp DPC. Unique molecular identifiers were attached to individual cDNA molecules during library preparation. TCRdb itself ran the RACE reads through MiXCR, one entry per CDR3 protein. The sample carries about 81,000 distinct CDR3 sequences, roughly 10% recorded once. The chain is built from TRBV9 and TRBJ2-7; TRBD1 matches at 7 bases. The receptor comes from a woman aged 25-40 years with alopecia areata. Some clones in this sample may be carry-over from other donors' samples. The specimen comprised whole blood, sampled in connection with sensitization to the hapten diphenylcyclopropenone (DPC). Here the CDR3 DNA reads TGTGCCAGCAGCGCAGGCCCCGGGACAGATTCCTACGAGCAGTACTTC. Protein product: CASSAGPGTDSYEQYF.